The T cell receptor (beta chain) described here comes from a study of beta chain features in type 1 diabetes (dated 2018 in TCRdb). Looking at the study overall: Patients and healthy donors did not differ in mean age, gender distribution, total cell number or subset yield. Regulatory and stem cell-like memory subsets were isolated from only 8 patients and roughly 8 healthy donors, whereas naive and central memory subsets came from all 30 or so donors. The study compared TCRB repertoires of sorted circulating CD4+ T cell subsets between recently diagnosed type 1 diabetes patients and matched healthy donors. A total of about 110,000,000 sorted cells were examined across all samples, and a strong correlation was observed between cell number per subset and RNA yield.

Each donor gave one peripheral blood draw, approximately 120 mL on average, collected into heparinised tubes. A BD FACSAria II and a panel including CD45RO, CCR7, CD25, CD127, CD95 and CD27 were used to sort naive, central memory, regulatory and stem cell-like memory CD4+ T cells. Every sorted population had a purity above 98%. PBMCs were isolated right away by Lymphoprep density gradient centrifugation and were stained directly, without culture. So that batch effects would be minimized, each experiment stained and sorted samples in pairs, pairing one healthy donor with one patient. What the work shows at the level of the full study, not this receptor alone: PCR might favor shorter templates, but patient and control samples were amplified and corrected together, so any skew would affect both groups equally. Type 1 diabetes patients showed a moderate but significant shortening of TCRB CDR3 length in all four CD4+ subsets. Because cDNA rather than genomic DNA was sequenced, highly expressing activated cells could have been over-represented, although no difference in activation and CD3 levels was found between groups. Fewer insertions and more nucleotide deletions at VDJ recombination sites were observed in patients with type 1 diabetes, implying thymic rearrangement abnormalities. Because the HLA sub-analyses included only small numbers of individuals, any influence of HLA type on TCRB rearrangement was left unresolved. The naive, central memory and regulatory TCRB repertoires appeared to resemble one another more closely among patients than among healthy donors.

This clone was observed a handful of times. This clone's antigen is unknown. Per-nucleotide qualities are absent, and no much larger clonotype sits a single base away. The sample carries other DNA sequences with the same CDR3. The High Capacity cDNA Reverse Transcription Kit was used to reverse transcribe all of the isolated RNA, meaning that expressed TCRB transcripts were what got sequenced. Deep immunoSEQ sequencing was performed on naive, central memory and regulatory T cell samples, with an average of approximately 3.9 million total reads per sample. Sorted cells were lysed in RLT buffer and RNA was extracted with DNase-treated RNeasy Micro or Mini kits, depending on cell number. To prevent cross-contamination, each cell subset was processed individually, whereas patient and healthy donor samples were processed jointly. The immunoSEQ multiplex PCR was used to amplify TCRB sequences from cDNA, yielding 87-bp fragments that span the CDR3 region. Sequencing of the amplicons was done on the Illumina HiSeq platform. The authors processed their data as follows. PCR bias was corrected computationally using synthetic template baselines, and reads within Hamming distance 2 were collapsed, with unmergeable singletons discarded. Reads were aligned against IMGT so that V, D and J genes, CDR3 length and insertions or deletions at six rearrangement sites could be assigned. Clonotype counts were normalized to sorted cell number within each subset before computing true diversity and Gini coefficients with the tcR R package. The overlap coefficient, calculated on TCRB nucleotide sequences, was used to quantify repertoire sharing. Out-of-frame TCRB sequences from naive cells were analyzed to stand in for the pre-selection repertoire. TCRdb mirrors the immuneACCESS table, restricted to in-frame sequences. Some clones are absent from its copies; in checked studies, under half trace to an unresolved V gene, and the reason for the others is unknown. From that table come the V and J calls and clone size; the DNA was used to work out D and trimming. The sample table records hundreds of thousands of clones; about an eighth of these occur just once. 0.04% to 0.05% of the sample goes to the ten largest clones.

Cut back by 0 bases and 1 base, the V and J ends lie 4 bases apart. Per the germline V gene (reference sequence), SGHNT is the CDR1 and YYREEE is the CDR2. The CDR3 has 13 amino acids, counting the end cysteine and phenylalanine. Here the CDR3 DNA is all that survives: 39 bases in frame from base 1. Sequenced material: naive CD4+ T cells from blood. The meaning of the sample's cell subset or site label: true naive CD4+ T cells. The chain is encoded by TRBV5-4 joined to TRBJ2-5; the D gene is not confidently resolved. This receptor was taken from a woman younger than 35 in good health. The CDR3 in this case is CASSLVSQETQYF. At the DNA level, the sequence is TGTGCCAGCAGCTTGGTCTCCCAAGAGACCCAGTACTTC. When the CDR3 is completed using the reference TRBV5-4 and TRBJ2-5 genes on either side, the full variable domain is ETGVTQSPTHLIKTRGQQVTLRCSSQSGHNTVSWYQQALGQGPQFIFQYYREEENGRGNFPPRFSGLQFPNYSSELNVNALELDDSALYLCASSLVSQETQYFGPGTRLLVL.